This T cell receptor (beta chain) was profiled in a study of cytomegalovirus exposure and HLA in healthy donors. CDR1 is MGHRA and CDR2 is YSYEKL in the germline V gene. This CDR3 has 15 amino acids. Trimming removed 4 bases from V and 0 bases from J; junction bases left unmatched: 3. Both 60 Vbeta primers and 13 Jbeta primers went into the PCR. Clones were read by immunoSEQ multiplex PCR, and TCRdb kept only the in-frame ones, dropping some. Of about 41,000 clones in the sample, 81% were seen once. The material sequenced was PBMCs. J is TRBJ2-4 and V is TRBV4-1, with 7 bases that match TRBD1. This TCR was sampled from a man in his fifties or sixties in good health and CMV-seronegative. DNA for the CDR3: TGCGCCAGCAGCCGGGACAGTTTAGCCAAAAACATTCAGTACTTC. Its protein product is CASSRDSLAKNIQYF.